This entry lists 12 T cell receptor beta chains sequenced from one sample in a study of beta chain features in type 1 diabetes. The investigators reverse transcribed all of the isolated RNA, so they sequenced expressed TCRB transcripts. Using immunoSEQ multiplex PCR, the repertoire was profiled, and TCRdb retains in-frame clones only, with some absent. The sample consists of hundreds of thousands of clones, approximately 30% of them appearing once. Sequencing was carried out using naive CD4+ T cells from blood. The source is a man aged 18 to 29 in good health.

In DNA form, the CDR3 reads TGCGCCAGCACTGATAGCGGTCCCTACAATGAGCAGTTCTTC. Residues: CASTDSGPYNEQFF. This chain uses TRBV5-1 with TRBJ2-1; TRBD2 is a possible D gene (6 bases). Germline assignment: CDR1 SGHRS and CDR2 YFSETQ. The CDR3 loop spans 14 amino acids. V gave up 6 bases and J gave up 2 bases, with 12 bases separating them.

This clone was observed a handful of times. The V call is TRBV18, the J call TRBJ2-1, with D possibly matching TRBD2 (5 bases). The CDR3 covers 13 residues. The germline V gene encodes CDR1 KGHSH and CDR2 LQKENI. V was pared by 3 bases and J by 6 bases, with 9 bases between. The CDR3 region is CASSPPSSNEQFF. In DNA form, the CDR3 reads TGTGCCAGCTCACCCCCTAGCAGCAATGAGCAGTTCTTC.

This clone was recorded a few times. The chain combines TRBV28 with TRBJ2-4; TRBD1 is a possible D gene (5 bases). The V gene's germline CDR1 is MDHEN and CDR2 SYDVKM. Between the trimmed V and J ends, which lost 6 bases and 8 bases, there was a span of 14 bases. The CDR3 covers 13 residues. CDR3 amino acids: CASSPYGADIQYF. The CDR3 DNA reads as TGTGCCAGCAGCCCTTATGGGGCGGACATTCAGTACTTC.

The V gene is TRBV7-9, the J gene TRBJ2-7, with 8 bases lining up with TRBD2. V lost 5 bases to trimming and J lost 7 bases; unmatched junction nucleotides: 7. This CDR3 has 13 residues. The V gene's germline CDR1 is SEHNR and CDR2 FQNEAQ (reference sequence). The CDR3, as DNA: TGTGCCAGCAGCGGTCTAGCGGGCGGGGAGCAGTACTTC. Amino acids: CASSGLAGGEQYF.

There are a few counts of this clone. Other DNA sequences within the sample encode an identical CDR3. The chain carries TRBV30 and TRBJ1-5, with D maybe TRBD1 (6 bases). CDR1 and CDR2 (germline): GTSNPN, SVGIG (reference sequence). Trimming took off 0 bases at V and 7 bases at J, with 10 bases between the two ends. This CDR3 comprises 13 residues. DNA for the CDR3: TGTGCCTGGAGTGTACAGGGAGACCAGCCCCAGCATTTT. It yields the protein CAWSVQGDQPQHF.

This clone was detected only a few times. The chain is built from TRBV30 and TRBJ1-3, with D uncertain. The CDR3 runs 14 residues. CDR1 and CDR2 (germline): GTSNPN, SVGIG (reference sequence). Trimming removed 2 bases from V and 0 bases from J, with 8 bases in between. The CDR3 is CAWSTGNSGNTIYF. The CDR3 DNA is TGTGCCTGGAGTACCGGGAACTCTGGAAACACCATATATTTT.

V usage is TRBV5-1 and J usage is TRBJ2-1; 9 bases are shared with TRBD2. Trimming at V came to 3 bases and at J to 8 bases, leaving 9 bases not matched to a gene. Germline-derived CDR1 and CDR2 are SGHRS and YFSETQ. This CDR3 comprises 15 residues. The CDR3 DNA sequence: TGCGCCAGCAGCTCCGCGGGACTAGCCCTCGATGAGCAGTTCTTC. This encodes CASSSAGLALDEQFF.

Concerning this clone: Its ends do not fully match the called genes, so a read error is possible. The chain couples TRBV7-8 to TRBJ2-5, with D uncertain. CDR3 length equals 12 residues. The germline V gene encodes CDR1 SGHVS and CDR2 FQNEAQ. The CDR3 is CASRLGLETQYF. CDR3 coding DNA: TGTGCCAGCAGATTAGGGTTGGAGACCCAGTACTTC.

The chain combines TRBV7-2 with TRBJ2-7; a possible D gene is TRBD1 (6 bases). The CDR3 runs to 15 residues. Germline V gives CDR1 SGHTA, CDR2 FQGNSA. V lost 2 bases and J lost 2, with 13 bases in between. Here the CDR3 DNA reads TGTGCCAGCAGCTTAAGACAGGATGAAACCTACGAGCAGTACTTC. Translated: CASSLRQDETYEQYF.

This clone appeared a few times. The rearrangement uses TRBV25-1 and TRBJ2-3; D is possibly TRBD2 (5 bases). Germline V gene sequence: CDR1 MGHDK, CDR2 SYGVNS. Trimming left V 6 bases short and J 0 bases short, with 10 bases between. The CDR3 has 14 residues. The CDR3 spells CASSPAASTDTQYF. CDR3 coding DNA: TGTGCCAGCAGCCCAGCGGCTAGCACAGATACGCAGTATTTT.

The chain is built from TRBV5-6 and TRBJ2-3; a possible D gene is TRBD2 (5 bases). The germline V and J ends were trimmed by 3 bases and 3 bases, with 17 bases remaining between them. This CDR3 comprises 16 residues. Germline V gene data show CDR1 as SGHDT and CDR2 as YYEEEE. CDR3 residues: CASSSTMRAGTDTQYF. The DNA of the CDR3 is TGTGCCAGCAGCTCGACGATGCGGGCTGGGACAGATACGCAGTATTTT.

This clone showed up just once. The CDR3 DNA is TGTGCCAGCCTGGGGTTGGAGTCGACTAGCGGAGAGACCCAGTACTTC. As protein: CASLGLESTSGETQYF. V usage is TRBV6-4 and J usage is TRBJ2-5; TRBD2 matches 9 bases. CDR3 length: 16 amino acids. The germline CDR1 and CDR2 sequences are MRHNA and SNTAGT. V trimming: 8 bases; J trimming: 4 bases; junction bases outside the gene matches: 14.